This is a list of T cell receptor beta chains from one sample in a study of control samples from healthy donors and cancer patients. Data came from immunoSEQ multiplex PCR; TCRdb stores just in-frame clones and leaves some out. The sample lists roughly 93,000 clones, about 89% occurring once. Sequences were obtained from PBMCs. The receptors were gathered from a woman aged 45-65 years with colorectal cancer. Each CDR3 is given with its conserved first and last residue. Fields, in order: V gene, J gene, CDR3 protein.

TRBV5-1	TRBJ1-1	CASSWTGTDTEAFF
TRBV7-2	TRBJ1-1	CASSLGSGAGEAFF
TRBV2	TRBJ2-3	CASSTRGGAPTDTQYF
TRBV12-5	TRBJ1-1	CASGLVREGPMNTEAFF
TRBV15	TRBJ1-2	CATSRPGLVSYGYTF
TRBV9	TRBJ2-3	CASSSSTSGGAKDTQYF
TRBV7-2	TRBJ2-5	CASSLSKRALRETQYF
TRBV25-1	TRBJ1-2	CASSETAWGYTF
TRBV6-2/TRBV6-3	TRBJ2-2	CASSQTRLDGELFF
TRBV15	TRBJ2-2	CATSREAGGELFF
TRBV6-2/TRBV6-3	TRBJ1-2	CASSYPSTNYGYTF
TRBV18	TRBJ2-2	CASSGTKNTGELFF
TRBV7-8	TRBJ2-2	CASSLVVGLARNTGELFF
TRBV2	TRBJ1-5	CASSGGGRYQPQHF
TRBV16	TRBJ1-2	CASSQTHQTLYGYTF
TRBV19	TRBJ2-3	CASSILAGGRNTQYF
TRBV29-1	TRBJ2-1	CSVDRPLWERGRDEQFF
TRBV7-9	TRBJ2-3	CASSSGYTQYF
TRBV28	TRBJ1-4	CASSAAYDSEKLFF
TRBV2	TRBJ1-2	CASSEEVDGYTF
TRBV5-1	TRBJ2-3	CASSPASGGARDTQYF
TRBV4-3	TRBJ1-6	CASSPSRLLAYNSPLHF